These 30 T cell receptor beta chains share one sample of origin, sequenced in a study of post-analysis software for immune sequencing data (dated by TCRdb to about 2015). Study-wide conclusions, independent of this receptor: Significantly higher frequencies in patients than in controls were found for about five TRBV segments, including TRBV5-6, TRBV5-1 and TRBV20-1.

These receptors have no identified antigens. To prepare the library, PCR was applied. This sample was sequenced with an Illumina HiSeq 2500. To reduce PCR and sequencing biases, unique molecular identifiers were built into the TCR beta cDNA libraries. TCRdb reworked the public reads: Q25 trimming with fastp, MiXCR clone assembly, productive beta chains retained. Rows merge per CDR3 protein into single entries with the most common DNA and genes. The sample records a few hundred thousand distinct CDR3 sequences, approximately 42% of which are singletons. Roughly 8.2% of the sample is in the top ten clones. Sequencing was performed on blood. The receptors were gathered from a girl aged 2-10 years with multiple sclerosis.

J is TRBJ2-2 and V is TRBV5-1; no reliable D call. Germline V gene lookup returns CDR1 SGHRS and CDR2 YFSETQ. V was cut by 2 bases and J by 5 bases, with 19 bases left in between. The CDR3 contains 17 residues. The CDR3 DNA sequence: TGCGCCAGCAGCTTAGCAAGGGTCAGGCTGTCGACCGGGGAGCTGTTTTTT. It codes for CASSLARVRLSTGELFF.

CDR3 in DNA: TGTGCCAGCAGTTTAGCGGGGGGCCAAGGGGAGACCCAGTACTTC. Residues: CASSLAGGQGETQYF. The chain uses TRBV28 and TRBJ2-7; 8 nucleotides agree with TRBD2. The J call may be mistaken, given a closer DNA end match to TRBJ2-5. The CDR3 runs to 15 residues. The V gene's germline CDR1 is MDHEN and CDR2 SYDVKM.

The chain joins TRBV12-3 or TRBV12-4 to TRBJ1-1; D is undetermined. V was cut by 6 bases and J by 5 bases, with 7 bases left in between. The CDR3 spans 11 residues. CDR3 sequence reads: CASRSITEAFF. As DNA, the CDR3 is TGTGCCAGCAGGTCAATAACTGAAGCTTTCTTT.

The rearrangement uses TRBV11-2 and TRBJ2-7; 12 bases are a match to TRBD2. The CDR3 totals 18 residues. V gave up 3 bases and J gave up 0 bases; unmatched junction bases: 9. Germline CDR1 and CDR2: SGHAT and FQNNGV. CDR3 bases: TGTGCCAGCAGCTTTGTTTGGACTAGCGGGGTGAGCTCCTACGAGCAGTACTTC. Amino acids: CASSFVWTSGVSSYEQYF.

The J gene is TRBJ2-7, the V gene TRBV28, with D perhaps assigned TRBD1 or TRBD2 (7 bases each). The V gene's germline CDR1 is MDHEN and CDR2 SYDVKM. Trimming cost V 5 bases and J 2 bases, with 19 bases left between them. The CDR3 runs 16 residues. In nucleotides, the CDR3 is TGTGCCAGCAGTCCCCGGGGCAGGGGGGGGCCCTACGAGCAGTACTTC. It yields the protein CASSPRGRGGPYEQYF.

This clonotype came up a few times. The chain employs TRBV7-2 and TRBJ2-3; the match to TRBD1 covers 11 bases. The CDR3 length is 16 residues. Germline loops: CDR1 SGHTA, CDR2 FQGNSA. The trim removed 5 bases at V and 2 bases at J, leaving 6 bases unmatched. CDR3 in amino acids: CASSPGQGAPTDTQYF. The CDR3 DNA is TGTGCCAGCAGCCCCGGACAGGGGGCACCCACAGATACGCAGTATTTT.

The chain links TRBV4-2 to TRBJ2-1; 9 bases map to TRBD1. V lost 0 bases and J lost 4; bases outside the gene matches: 4. The CDR3 is 16 amino acids. In germline, CDR1 is LGHNA, CDR2 YNFKEQ. This CDR3 reads CASSQDGTGSYNEQFF. Written as DNA, the CDR3 is TGTGCCAGCAGCCAAGACGGGACAGGGAGTTACAATGAGCAGTTCTTC.

This clonotype came up a few times. The chain links TRBV12-3 or TRBV12-4 to TRBJ2-7; 12 bases are a match to TRBD2. The V and J ends lost 6 bases and 5 bases, in that order; junction bases with no gene match: 8. This CDR3 is 15 amino acids long. CDR3 sequence reads: CASRKTSGSQNEQYF. In DNA form, the CDR3 reads TGTGCCAGCAGGAAGACTAGCGGGAGTCAGAACGAGCAGTACTTC.

This clonotype was counted only a few times. The CDR3 bases are TGTGCCAGCAGATACGGGGGCCGTACAGATACGCAGTATTTT. Translation gives CASRYGGRTDTQYF. This chain uses TRBV28 with TRBJ2-3, with D perhaps matching TRBD1 or TRBD2 (6 bases each). V shed 6 bases and J shed 3 bases, with 13 bases lying between them. Germline lookup yields CDR1 MDHEN and CDR2 SYDVKM. The CDR3 runs 14 residues.

The rearrangement uses TRBV7-9 and TRBJ1-4; D is possibly TRBD1 (6 bases). Trimming shortened V by 2 bases and J by 5 bases, and 12 bases separated the two germline ends. Germline values: CDR1 SEHNR, CDR2 FQNEAQ (reference sequence). The CDR3 runs to 15 residues. The CDR3 reads CASSLTTGRNEKLFF. The CDR3 nucleotides read TGTGCCAGCAGCTTAACAACAGGGAGGAATGAAAAACTGTTTTTT.

A few counts support this clonotype. The DNA for the CDR3 is TGTGCCAGCAGCCAAGTGACAGGAAGGACAGATACGCAGTATTTT. It yields the protein CASSQVTGRTDTQYF. J is TRBJ2-3 and V is TRBV4-2, with D possibly matching TRBD1 (6 bases). The CDR3 sequence is 15 residues long. The V gene's germline CDR1 is LGHNA and CDR2 YNFKEQ. Trimming stripped 1 base from V and 3 bases from J, with 11 bases between.

This chain links TRBV29-1 with TRBJ2-3; the match to TRBD2 covers 9 bases. CDR3 length equals 13 residues. J lost 0 bases, V lost 7 bases, and 2 bases had no gene match. Germline V CDR1 and CDR2: SQVTM, ANQGSEA. The CDR3 region has the DNA TGCAGCGCTAGCGGGGAAAGCACAGATACGCAGTATTTT. Encoded protein: CSASGESTDTQYF.

This clonotype was seen a few times. The chain carries TRBV10-3 and TRBJ1-1; TRBD1 agrees at 9 bases. The CDR3 extends over 12 amino acids. CDR1 and CDR2 from the germline V gene are ENHRY and SYGVKD. Losses at the gene ends were 5 bases for V and 7 bases for J; bases not matched to a gene: 2. Here the CDR3 reads CAISRTGDEAFF. DNA for the CDR3: TGTGCCATCAGTCGGACAGGGGATGAAGCTTTCTTT.

V and J are TRBV27 and TRBJ1-5; the D is unclear. CDR1 and CDR2 (germline): MNHEY, SMNVEV (reference sequence). The CDR3 runs 13 residues. V shed 0 bases and J shed 5 bases, with 5 bases lying between them. The CDR3 DNA is TGTGCCAGCAGTTTATCGTGGGATCAGCCCCAGCATTTT. Amino acid sequence: CASSLSWDQPQHF.

The chain employs TRBV28 and TRBJ1-2; tentative D call: TRBD1 (6 bases). Trimming cost V 3 bases and J 8 bases, with 19 bases left between them. Germline CDR1 is MDHEN and CDR2 is SYDVKM. The CDR3 covers 15 residues. The CDR3 sequence is CASSLGQGLMKGYTF. The CDR3, as DNA: TGTGCCAGCAGTTTGGGGCAGGGGCTAATGAAGGGCTACACCTTC.

This clonotype appeared a few times. This chain joins TRBV20-1 and TRBJ2-4; 8 bases agree with TRBD2. The trim removed 6 bases at V and 1 base at J, leaving 14 bases unmatched. Germline V gene lookup returns CDR1 DFQATT and CDR2 SNEGSKA (reference sequence). The CDR3 totals 17 residues. The CDR3 spells CSAKLAGSGMAKNIQYF. CDR3 DNA: TGCAGTGCAAAGCTAGCGGGTTCTGGTATGGCCAAAAACATTCAGTACTTC.

This chain joins TRBV12-3 or TRBV12-4 and TRBJ2-3; 7 bases line up with TRBD2. V lost 2 bases, J lost 2 bases, and 4 bases stayed unmatched. The CDR3 extends over 15 amino acids. The CDR3 coding sequence is TGTGCCAGCAGTTTAAGGCGGGAGATCACAGATACGCAGTATTTT. Protein product: CASSLRREITDTQYF.

The rearrangement links TRBV13 to TRBJ1-2; no reliable D call. Deletions cut 0 bases from V and 2 bases from J, with 13 bases between. Germline V gene sequence: CDR1 PRHDT, CDR2 FYEKMQ (reference sequence). The CDR3 runs 16 residues. The CDR3 DNA reads TGTGCCAGCAGCTTAGGCCTATCCGCTGCAAACTATGGCTACACCTTC. This sequence encodes CASSLGLSAANYGYTF.

The CDR3 is CASSLWGQRADQPQHF. The CDR3 DNA is TGTGCCAGCAGCTTATGGGGACAGCGGGCCGATCAGCCCCAGCATTTT. J is TRBJ1-5 and V is TRBV7-8, with 7 bases identical to TRBD1. The CDR3 consists of 16 residues. V gave up 2 bases and J gave up 5 bases; unmatched junction bases: 9. Germline CDR1 and CDR2: SGHVS and FQNEAQ. The entire variable domain, with the rest obtained from reference TRBV7-8 and TRBJ1-5, is as follows: GAGVSQSPRYKVAKRGQDVALRCDPISGHVSLFWYQQALGQGPEFLTYFQNEAQLDKSGLPSDRFFAERPEGSVSTLKIQRTQQEDSAVYLCASSLWGQRADQPQHFGDGTRLSIL.

Note on this clonotype: One end of the junction is discordant with germline, which a read error may explain. This chain joins TRBV25-1 and TRBJ1-2; possible D gene TRBD1, 6 bases. The CDR3 is made up of 14 amino acids. CDR1 MGHDK and CDR2 SYGVNS come from the germline V gene. CDR3 coding DNA: TGTGCCAGCAGCGAATTGGCCAGGGGCTACGGCCACACCTTC. Residues: CASSELARGYGHTF.

The V call is TRBV12-3 or TRBV12-4, the J call TRBJ2-5; unclear D gene. V was pared by 5 bases and J by 5 bases, with 9 bases between. The CDR3 totals 12 residues. The CDR3 sequence is CASSKMGETQYF. DNA for the CDR3: TGTGCCAGCAGTAAAATGGGGGAGACCCAGTACTTC.

The chain joins TRBV28 to TRBJ2-6, with a weak D call TRBD2 (7 bases). This CDR3 has 17 amino acids. CDR1 is MDHEN, CDR2 SYDVKM, per germline. V gave up 5 bases and J gave up 0 bases, with 14 bases separating them. DNA for the CDR3: TGTGCCAGCAGTGGGGGGGACACCCTCTCTGGGGCCAACGTCCTGACTTTC. Translation gives CASSGGDTLSGANVLTF.

This chain links TRBV5-6 with TRBJ1-1; 8 nucleotides match TRBD1. Per germline, CDR1 SGHDT and CDR2 YYEEEE. The V segment lost 4 bases and the J segment 4 bases; nucleotides outside the gene matches: 12. CDR3 length: 16 amino acids. DNA of the CDR3: TGTGCCAGCAGCCCTTTAAGACAGGGGATTGGCACTGAAGCTTTCTTT. Translated: CASSPLRQGIGTEAFF. Filled out from reference TRBV5-6 and TRBJ1-1, the complete variable domain reads DAGVTQSPTHLIKTRGQQVTLRCSPKSGHDTVSWYQQALGQGPQFIFQYYEEEERQRGNFPDRFSGHQFPNYSSELNVNALLLGDSALYLCASSPLRQGIGTEAFFGQGTRLTVV.

Note on this clonotype: A much larger clone is a single base away; this may be a read error. The CDR3 end shows no conserved phenylalanine or tryptophan, and so a read error is likely. V is TRBV6-5 and J is TRBJ1-2; D is unresolved. Trimming took 4 bases from V and 4 from J, leaving 10 bases between them. This CDR3 region has 13 residues. In germline, CDR1 is MNHEY, CDR2 SVGAGI. This CDR3 is CASSSRPAYGYTV. In DNA form, the CDR3 reads TGTGCCAGCAGTTCTCGTCCAGCCTATGGCTACACCGTC.

The genes are TRBV24-1 and TRBJ2-3; 10 bases are a match to TRBD2. This CDR3 spans 17 amino acids. Germline CDR1 and CDR2: KGHDR and SFDVKD. V lost 7 bases and J lost 0; bases outside the gene matches: 9. The CDR3 DNA is TGTGCCACCAGCCCTAGCGGGGGTGGGCTTAGCACAGATACGCAGTATTTT. Translation gives CATSPSGGGLSTDTQYF.

The J gene is TRBJ2-7, the V gene TRBV20-1, with a tentative D call TRBD2 (5 bases). V was pared by 2 bases and J by 4 bases, with 12 bases between. CDR3 length: 13 amino acids. The V gene's germline CDR1 is DFQATT and CDR2 SNEGSKA (reference sequence). CDR3 sequence reads: CSARTPSGYEQYF. The CDR3 DNA reads as TGCAGTGCTAGAACCCCCTCGGGGTACGAGCAGTACTTC.

This clonotype was observed a single time. The rearrangement links TRBV20-1 to TRBJ2-1; 10 bases agree with TRBD2. The CDR3 loop spans 14 amino acids. V lost 5 bases and J lost 4; bases outside the gene matches: 5. The germline gives CDR1 DFQATT, CDR2 SNEGSKA (reference sequence). Here the CDR3 DNA reads TGCAGTGCTCCGACTAGCGGGTATTACAATGAGCAGTTCTTC. Translation: CSAPTSGYYNEQFF.

This clonotype was picked up a small number of times. V is TRBV7-2 and J is TRBJ2-7; no clear D. Trimming shortened V by 1 base and J by 0 bases, and 10 bases separated the two germline ends. The CDR3 is 15 amino acids. From germline, CDR1 is SGHTA and CDR2 FQGNSA. CDR3 amino acids: CASSLDGHSSYEQYF. The CDR3 DNA sequence: TGTGCCAGCAGCTTAGACGGCCATAGCTCCTACGAGCAGTACTTC. Using reference TRBV7-2 and TRBJ2-7 for the parts outside the CDR3, the full variable domain is GAGVSQSPSNKVTEKGKDVELRCDPISGHTALYWYRQSLGQGLEFLIYFQGNSAPDKSGLPSDRFSAERTGGSVSTLTIQRTQQEDSAVYLCASSLDGHSSYEQYFGPGTRLTVT.

This chain joins TRBV3-1 and TRBJ2-3, with D tentatively TRBD2 (6 bases). This CDR3 has 16 amino acids. Germline assignment: CDR1 LGHDT and CDR2 YNNKEL (reference sequence). V was trimmed by 0 bases and J by 3 bases, leaving 13 bases between them. CDR3 residues: CASSQDPQGGTDTQYF. CDR3 DNA sequence: TGTGCCAGCAGCCAAGATCCCCAAGGAGGGACAGATACGCAGTATTTT.

Here the CDR3 reads CASSPVGASNQPQHF. The CDR3 region has the DNA TGTGCCAGCAGTCCCGTGGGGGCTAGCAATCAGCCCCAGCATTTT. This rearrangement joins TRBV6-6 to TRBJ1-5; D might be TRBD1 (6 bases). V lost 5 bases and J 0 bases, leaving 11 bases between the germline ends. Germline loops: CDR1 MNHNY, CDR2 SVGAGI (reference sequence). The CDR3 sequence is 15 residues long.